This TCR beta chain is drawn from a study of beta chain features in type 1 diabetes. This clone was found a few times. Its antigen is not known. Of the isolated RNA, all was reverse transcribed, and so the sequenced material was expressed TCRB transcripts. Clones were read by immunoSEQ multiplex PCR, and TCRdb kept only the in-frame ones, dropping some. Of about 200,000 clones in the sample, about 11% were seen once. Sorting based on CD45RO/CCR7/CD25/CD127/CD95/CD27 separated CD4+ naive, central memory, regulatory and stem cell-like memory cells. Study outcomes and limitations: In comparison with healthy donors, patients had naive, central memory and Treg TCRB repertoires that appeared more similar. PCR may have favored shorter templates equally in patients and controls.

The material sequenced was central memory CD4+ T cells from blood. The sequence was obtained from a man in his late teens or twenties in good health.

The DNA for the CDR3 is TGTGCCAGCAGTAACTTCTACGAGCAGTACTTC. This encodes CASSNFYEQYF. The chain links TRBV27 to TRBJ2-7; D not certain. The CDR3 is 11 residues long. V gave up 5 bases and J gave up 3 bases, with 5 bases separating them. Germline V gene lookup returns CDR1 MNHEY and CDR2 SMNVEV (reference sequence).